This paragraph covers one T cell receptor beta chain sequence. The data derive from a study of T-cell memory formation after mild COVID-19. MiXCR was run by TCRdb on the 5' RACE reads, yielding one entry per CDR3 protein. The sample has about 430,000 distinct CDR3 sequences; 15% to 20% are singletons. CDR1 DFQATT and CDR2 SNEGSKA come from the germline V gene (reference sequence). This CDR3 region has 14 residues. Trimming at V came to 6 bases and at J to 8 bases, leaving 8 bases not matched to a gene. The sample consisted of PBMCs or a T cell subset sorted from them (not recorded which). The V gene is TRBV20-1, the J gene TRBJ1-4; 11 bases line up with TRBD1. The source is a man aged 18 to 35 who had mild COVID-19 (a few samples of this study predate the infection). Cell type and time point are not known. Here the CDR3 reads CSAMDRGRAEKLFF. CDR3 in DNA: TGCAGTGCGATGGACAGGGGGCGCGCGGAAAAACTGTTTTTT.